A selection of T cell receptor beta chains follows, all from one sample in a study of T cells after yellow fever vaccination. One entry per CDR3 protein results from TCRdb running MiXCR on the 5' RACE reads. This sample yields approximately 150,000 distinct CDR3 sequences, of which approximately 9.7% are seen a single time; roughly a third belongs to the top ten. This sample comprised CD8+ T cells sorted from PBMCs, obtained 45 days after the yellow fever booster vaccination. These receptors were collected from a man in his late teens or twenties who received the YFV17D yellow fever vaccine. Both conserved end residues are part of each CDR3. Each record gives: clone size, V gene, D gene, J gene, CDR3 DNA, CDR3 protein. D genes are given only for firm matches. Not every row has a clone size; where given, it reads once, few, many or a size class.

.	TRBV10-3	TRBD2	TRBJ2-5	TGTGCCATCAGCGGTCCCACTAGCGGGGATAAAGAGACCCAGTACTTC	CAISGPTSGDKETQYF
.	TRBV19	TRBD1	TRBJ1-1	TGTGCCAGTAGGCAGGGGGCAGGGAACACTGAAGCTTTCTTT	CASRQGAGNTEAFF
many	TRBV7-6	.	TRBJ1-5	TGTGCCAGCTCCCCGACGGATAGCAATCAGCCCCAGCATTTT	CASSPTDSNQPQHF
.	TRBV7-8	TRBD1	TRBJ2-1	TGTGCCAGCAGCAACGAATTGACAGGGGTCGGCCATGAGCAGTTCTTC	CASSNELTGVGHEQFF
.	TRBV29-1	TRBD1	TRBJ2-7	TGCAGCGTCTTAAGACAGGGCGACTACGAGCAGTACTTC	CSVLRQGDYEQYF
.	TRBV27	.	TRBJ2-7	TGTGCCAGCAGTTTAATCGTCGGTACCTACGAGCAGTACTTC	CASSLIVGTYEQYF
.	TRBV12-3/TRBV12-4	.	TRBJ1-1	TGTGCCAGCAGTCCCCAGGACGGGGCTGAAGCTTTCTTT	CASSPQDGAEAFF
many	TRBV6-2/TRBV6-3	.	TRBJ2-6	TGTGCCAGCAGTTCTGGCTACTCTGGGGCCAACGTCCTGACTTTC	CASSSGYSGANVLTF
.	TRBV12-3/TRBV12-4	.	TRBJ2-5	TGTGCCAGCAGTCCAGGGTCAGAGACCCAGTACTTC	CASSPGSETQYF
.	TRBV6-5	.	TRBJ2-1	TGTGCCAGCAGCAGGGCCCCGGGCGAGCAGTTCTTC	CASSRAPGEQFF
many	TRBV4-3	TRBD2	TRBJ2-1	TGCGCCAGCAGCCAAGATTTGATGGCTAGCGGGGGGCGGGGGAATGAGCAGTTCTTC	CASSQDLMASGGRGNEQFF
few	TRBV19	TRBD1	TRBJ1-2	TGTGCCAGTCAGATCGGACAGGGGGTGGCCTATGGCTACACCTTC	CASQIGQGVAYGYTF
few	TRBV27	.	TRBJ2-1	TGTGCCAGCAGTTGGCTACAGCTGGGTGAGCAGTTCTTC	CASSWLQLGEQFF
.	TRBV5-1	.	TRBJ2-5	TGCGCCAGCAGTGTTTACGGAAAGACCCAGTACTTC	CASSVYGKTQYF
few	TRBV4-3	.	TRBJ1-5	TGCGCCAGCAGCCAAGATGGAGACACCCAGAAGCCCCAGCATTTT	CASSQDGDTQKPQHF
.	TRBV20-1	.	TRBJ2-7	TGCAGTGCCCTCAAACAGGGCTCCTACGAGCAGTACTTC	CSALKQGSYEQYF
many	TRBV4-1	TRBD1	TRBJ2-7	TGCGCCAGCAGCCAAGGGTCCAGGGGGTACGAGCAGTACTTC	CASSQGSRGYEQYF
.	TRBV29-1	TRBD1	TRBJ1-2	TGCAGCGCCATGGGGGGACAGAGCTATGGCTACACCTTC	CSAMGGQSYGYTF
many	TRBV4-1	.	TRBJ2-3	TGCGCCAGCAGCCAAGAGATGAGGTCTACAGATACGCAGTATTTT	CASSQEMRSTDTQYF
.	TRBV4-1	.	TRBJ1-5	TGCGCCAGCAGCCCCCGACATATCAGCAATCAGCCCCAGCATTTT	CASSPRHISNQPQHF
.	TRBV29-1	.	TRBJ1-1	TGCAGCGTTAATAGGAACACTGAAGCTTTCTTT	CSVNRNTEAFF
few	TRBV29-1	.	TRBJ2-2	TGCAGCGTTAAGACCCAAGGGGGGGACACCGGGGAGCTGTTTTTT	CSVKTQGGDTGELFF
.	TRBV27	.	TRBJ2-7	TGTGCCAGCAGCTACGAGCAGTACTTC	CASSYEQYF
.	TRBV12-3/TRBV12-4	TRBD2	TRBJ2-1	TGTGCCAGCAGGGACAGGGGACTAGCGGTCAATGAGCAGTTCTTC	CASRDRGLAVNEQFF
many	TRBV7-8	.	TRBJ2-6	TGTGCCAGCACAAGGACATCCTACTCTGGGGCCAACGTCCTGACTTTC	CASTRTSYSGANVLTF
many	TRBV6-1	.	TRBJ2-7	TGTGCCAGCAGTGAAAGGGGGGGCCGGGGATACGAGCAGTACTTC	CASSERGGRGYEQYF
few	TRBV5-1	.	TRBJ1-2	TGCGCCAGCAGCTTGGAGGTGGGGAGGGATGGCTACACCTTC	CASSLEVGRDGYTF
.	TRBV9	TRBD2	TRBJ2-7	TGTGCCAGCAGCGGGGGACTAACCGCCTACGAGCAGTACTTC	CASSGGLTAYEQYF
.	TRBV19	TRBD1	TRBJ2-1	TGTGCCAGTAGTCCGGGACAGAATAGCGATGAGCAGTTCTTC	CASSPGQNSDEQFF
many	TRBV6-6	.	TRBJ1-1	TGTGCCAGCACTGCAGGGGCGATGACTGAAGCTTTCTTT	CASTAGAMTEAFF
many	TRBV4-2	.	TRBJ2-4	TGTGCCAGCAGCCACAGGTCCCCCAAAAACATTCAGTACTTC	CASSHRSPKNIQYF
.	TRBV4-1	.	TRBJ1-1	TGCGCCAGCAGCCTTCTGCCGCGGGGGTACACTGAAGCTTTCTTT	CASSLLPRGYTEAFF
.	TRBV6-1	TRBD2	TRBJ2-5	TGTGCCAGCAGTGAAGCTGGGAGGGTTCGTAAGGAGACCCAGTACTTC	CASSEAGRVRKETQYF
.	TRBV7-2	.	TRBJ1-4	TGTGCCAGCAGCTTAAAGGTGGGGGAAGGGCTCGTCGAAAAACTGTTTTTT	CASSLKVGEGLVEKLFF
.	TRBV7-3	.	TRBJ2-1	TGTGCCAGCACCCAAGGGGGGGCCCCCTACAATGAGCAGTTCTTC	CASTQGGAPYNEQFF
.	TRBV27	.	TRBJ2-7	TGTGCCAGCAGTTGGGGCAGGGGCGAGTACGAGCAGTACTTC	CASSWGRGEYEQYF
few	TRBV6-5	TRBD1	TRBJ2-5	TGTGCCAGCAGTTACCGGACAGGGGAGAGGCCAGAGACCCAGTACTTC	CASSYRTGERPETQYF
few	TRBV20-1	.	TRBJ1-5	TGCAGTGCTAGAGATCTCGCAGGGACGGACAATCAGCCCCAGCATTTT	CSARDLAGTDNQPQHF
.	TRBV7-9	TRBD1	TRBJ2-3	TGTGCCAGCAGACGGGACAGTAGCACAGATACGCAGTATTTT	CASRRDSSTDTQYF